A selection of T cell receptor beta chains follows, all from one sample in a study of T-cell memory formation after mild COVID-19. TCRdb analysed the 5' RACE reads with MiXCR anew, one entry per CDR3 protein. The sample includes hundreds of thousands of distinct CDR3 sequences, approximately 15% seen only once; the top ten take roughly a fifth. The sequencing input was PBMCs or a T cell subset sorted from them (not recorded which). The receptors come from a man younger than 35 who had mild COVID-19 (a few samples of this study predate the infection). Cell type and time point are not known. Each CDR3 is given with its conserved first and last residue. Fields, in order: J gene, V gene, CDR3 protein.

j_call: TRBJ1-6
v_call: TRBV20-1
cdr3_aa: CSARDRGGNSPLHF

j_call: TRBJ2-5
v_call: TRBV12-3/TRBV12-4
cdr3_aa: CASTIGRGTQYF

j_call: TRBJ2-7
v_call: TRBV6-8
cdr3_aa: CASLTQGADEQYF

j_call: TRBJ1-5
v_call: TRBV20-1
cdr3_aa: CSASRGVDQPQHF

j_call: TRBJ2-1
v_call: TRBV14
cdr3_aa: CASSQDRANNEQFF

j_call: TRBJ2-3
v_call: TRBV12-3/TRBV12-4
cdr3_aa: CASSWDRGSTDTQYF

j_call: TRBJ1-3
v_call: TRBV3-1
cdr3_aa: CASQGISSGNTIYF

j_call: TRBJ1-6
v_call: TRBV6-6
cdr3_aa: CASSYNQENNSPLHF

j_call: TRBJ1-1
v_call: TRBV6-1
cdr3_aa: CASSPTSRAQTEAFF

j_call: TRBJ1-1
v_call: TRBV7-9
cdr3_aa: CAVQGGSGTEAFF

j_call: TRBJ2-1
v_call: TRBV7-9
cdr3_aa: CASSQPRTGYNEQFF

j_call: TRBJ2-5
v_call: TRBV4-1
cdr3_aa: CASSAGDAKRTQYF

j_call: TRBJ2-5
v_call: TRBV12-3/TRBV12-4
cdr3_aa: CASSYWTGGPETQYF

j_call: TRBJ1-1
v_call: TRBV9
cdr3_aa: CASSMGGGTEAFF

j_call: TRBJ2-1
v_call: TRBV9
cdr3_aa: CASSVGEHEQFF

j_call: TRBJ1-5
v_call: TRBV19
cdr3_aa: CASSIEAQQPQHF

j_call: TRBJ2-2
v_call: TRBV3-1
cdr3_aa: CASSQSGTSENTGELFF

j_call: TRBJ1-2
v_call: TRBV7-2
cdr3_aa: CASSLVYRGDGYTF

j_call: TRBJ2-7
v_call: TRBV20-1
cdr3_aa: CSARTDFYEQYF

j_call: TRBJ1-2
v_call: TRBV20-1
cdr3_aa: CSASDRDSHGYTF

j_call: TRBJ2-3
v_call: TRBV12-3/TRBV12-4
cdr3_aa: CASSGRGARSDTQYF

j_call: TRBJ2-3
v_call: TRBV7-2
cdr3_aa: CASNKGASTDTQYF

j_call: TRBJ2-5
v_call: TRBV6-2/TRBV6-3
cdr3_aa: CASSYEGGTETQYF

j_call: TRBJ1-3
v_call: TRBV3-1
cdr3_aa: CATGGSDSGNTIYF

j_call: TRBJ1-6
v_call: TRBV10-3
cdr3_aa: CASESSYNSPLHF

j_call: TRBJ1-6
v_call: TRBV3-1
cdr3_aa: CASSQEQRSNSPLHF

j_call: TRBJ2-5
v_call: TRBV12-3/TRBV12-4
cdr3_aa: CASRPEGETQYF

j_call: TRBJ1-1
v_call: TRBV10-3
cdr3_aa: CAISESAGRAGTEAFF

j_call: TRBJ2-5
v_call: TRBV20-1
cdr3_aa: CSASLEGAAQETQYF

j_call: TRBJ1-2
v_call: TRBV6-2/TRBV6-3
cdr3_aa: CASSGDIQGYGYTF

j_call: TRBJ1-2
v_call: TRBV7-9
cdr3_aa: CASSFGDQGGYTF

j_call: TRBJ1-5
v_call: TRBV6-1
cdr3_aa: CASSRRGGDSSQPQHF

j_call: TRBJ1-2
v_call: TRBV27
cdr3_aa: CASSLGGGIYGYTF

j_call: TRBJ1-2
v_call: TRBV4-3
cdr3_aa: CASSQEERQGTLLRYTF

j_call: TRBJ1-6
v_call: TRBV15
cdr3_aa: CATRNSGSYNSPLHF

j_call: TRBJ1-2
v_call: TRBV20-1
cdr3_aa: CSASGIYGYTF

j_call: TRBJ2-5
v_call: TRBV15
cdr3_aa: CATSRDSLRVETQYF

j_call: TRBJ2-3
v_call: TRBV20-1
cdr3_aa: CSARPGQGYADTQYF

j_call: TRBJ2-2
v_call: TRBV5-1
cdr3_aa: CASSISGTASVNTGELFF

j_call: TRBJ2-2
v_call: TRBV9
cdr3_aa: CASSGDGAELFF

j_call: TRBJ1-1
v_call: TRBV30
cdr3_aa: CAWTVGGSGNTEAFF

j_call: TRBJ1-2
v_call: TRBV3-1
cdr3_aa: CASSQFRRNYGYTF

j_call: TRBJ2-5
v_call: TRBV5-5
cdr3_aa: CASSPGLAEYQETQYF

j_call: TRBJ1-2
v_call: TRBV5-1
cdr3_aa: CASSLAGTAHYGYTF

j_call: TRBJ1-1
v_call: TRBV2
cdr3_aa: CASPRAGEDEAFF

j_call: TRBJ1-1
v_call: TRBV7-2
cdr3_aa: CASSQDGRFVTEAFF

j_call: TRBJ2-5
v_call: TRBV25-1
cdr3_aa: CASSVPGEETQYF

j_call: TRBJ1-1
v_call: TRBV3-1
cdr3_aa: CASSQGERTEAFF

j_call: TRBJ2-7
v_call: TRBV4-1
cdr3_aa: CASSQEASTYEQYF

j_call: TRBJ1-1
v_call: TRBV30
cdr3_aa: CAWRGMGQGFAEAFF

j_call: TRBJ2-3
v_call: TRBV7-9
cdr3_aa: CASTMTGADTQYF

j_call: TRBJ2-5
v_call: TRBV7-9
cdr3_aa: CASSYPEFEVAPGAQYF

j_call: TRBJ1-5
v_call: TRBV6-2/TRBV6-3
cdr3_aa: CASSYVARGQPQHF

j_call: TRBJ1-1
v_call: TRBV19
cdr3_aa: CASSIGLTWANTEAFF